Listed here are 29 T cell receptor beta chains from one sample, sequenced in a study of control samples from healthy donors and cancer patients. Assay used: immunoSEQ multiplex PCR; TCRdb lists only in-frame clones, some missing. The table records 170,000 or so clones, approximately 94% of them present only once. Source material: blood. Receptor source: a woman aged 18-29 years in good health.

The chain has TRBV2 and TRBJ1-2, with TRBD1 matching 7 bases. The ends lost 6 bases at V and 0 bases at J; junction bases unmatched: 4. CDR3 length: 14 amino acids. The germline CDR1 and CDR2 sequences are SNHLY and FYNNEI. The CDR3 is CASRGQSPNYGYTF. The CDR3 DNA sequence: TGTGCCAGCAGGGGACAGTCTCCTAACTATGGCTACACCTTC.

This clone showed up just once. The rearrangement joins TRBV4-1 to TRBJ2-7; perhaps TRBD2 as D (6 bases). CDR1 MGHRA and CDR2 YSYEKL come from the germline V gene. V was clipped by 4 bases and J by 4 bases, with 26 bases between them. This CDR3 is built from 18 residues. DNA for the CDR3: TGCGCCAGCAGCCTTCGTCCACAGCCGGAGGGGCTGGGTTACGAGCAGTACTTC. Protein sequence: CASSLRPQPEGLGYEQYF.

This clone appeared once. The genes are TRBV4-2 and TRBJ1-2; TRBD1 aligns across 7 bases. The CDR3 runs to 14 residues. Germline-derived CDR1 and CDR2 are LGHNA and YNFKEQ. With V trimmed by 6 bases and J by 8 bases, 12 bases remained unmatched. The CDR3 nucleotides are TGTGCCAGCAGGCGACCGGGACAGTCGGCGGGCTACACCTTC. It translates to CASRRPGQSAGYTF.

This clone was observed a single time. The V and J genes are TRBV20-1 and TRBJ2-7; D gene unclear. Germline CDR1 and CDR2: DFQATT and SNEGSKA (reference sequence). Trimming left V 3 bases short and J 4 bases short, with 10 bases between. The CDR3 sequence is 12 residues long. This CDR3 is CSASVAEYEQYF. CDR3 nucleotides: TGCAGTGCTAGTGTGGCAGAGTACGAGCAGTACTTC.

The chain has TRBV3-1 (or the pseudogene TRBV3-2) and TRBJ2-3; D is tentatively TRBD1 or TRBD2 (5 bases each). Germline CDR1 and CDR2: LGHDT and YNNKEL (reference sequence). The germline V and J ends were trimmed by 0 bases and 8 bases, with 15 bases remaining between them. The CDR3 spans 15 residues. CDR3 sequence: CASSQDGAVQGTQYF. The DNA for the CDR3 is TGTGCCAGCAGCCAAGATGGAGCGGTCCAGGGTACGCAGTATTTT.

The chain has TRBV6-5 and TRBJ1-1; D unclear. Between the trimmed V and J ends, which lost 0 bases and 3 bases, there was a span of 8 bases. Per germline, CDR1 MNHEY and CDR2 SVGAGI. CDR3 length: 14 amino acids. CDR3 sequence: CASSYSLRDTEAFF. CDR3 nucleotide sequence: TGTGCCAGCAGTTACTCCTTGAGGGACACTGAAGCTTTCTTT.

This clone was picked up one time. This chain links TRBV15 with TRBJ1-3, with D unclear. Germline assignment: CDR1 LNHNV and CDR2 YYDKDF (reference sequence). The V end lost 8 bases, the J end lost 2 bases, and 13 bases lay between the germline ends. This CDR3 has 14 residues. CDR3 residues: CATGRGRTGNTIYF. The CDR3 DNA is TGTGCCACCGGGCGCGGAAGGACTGGAAACACCATATATTTT.

CDR3 sequence reads: CASTTGGGIDTEAFF. The CDR3 nucleotides read TGTGCCAGCACCACCGGCGGGGGAATCGACACTGAAGCTTTCTTT. The chain links TRBV9 to TRBJ1-1; D is perhaps TRBD1 (5 bases). The germline V gene encodes CDR1 SGDLS and CDR2 YYNGEE. The V and J ends lost 6 bases and 3 bases respectively, with 18 bases between them. The CDR3 is 15 amino acids.

Note on this clone: The junction shows a germline mismatch at one end, possibly a read error. This chain joins TRBV5-4 and TRBJ1-4; D may be TRBD1 (5 bases). Germline CDR1 SGHNT, CDR2 YYREEE (reference sequence). The CDR3 is 13 residues long. The CDR3 coding sequence is TGTGTCAGCAGCTTCGAGGGGAAGGAAAAACTGTTTTTT. Translated, it gives CVSSFEGKEKLFF.

The chain links TRBV19 to TRBJ1-5, with D possibly TRBD1 on 6 matching bases. The CDR3 covers 13 residues. Germline V lookup: CDR1 LNHDA, CDR2 SQIVND (reference sequence). The germline V and J ends were trimmed by 3 bases and 8 bases, with 11 bases remaining between them. The chain's CDR3 is CASSIQRGEPQHF. The CDR3 bases are TGTGCCAGTAGTATTCAAAGGGGGGAGCCCCAGCATTTT.

The chain recombines TRBV28 with TRBJ1-5; 7 bases line up with TRBD1. The CDR3 contains 15 residues. CDR1 and CDR2 (germline): MDHEN, SYDVKM. The junction had 13 bases not matched to a gene; V was cut back by 7 bases and J by 7 bases. Here the CDR3 reads CASTIRQGGDQPQHF. The CDR3 coding sequence is TGTGCCAGCACCATAAGACAGGGAGGGGACCAGCCCCAGCATTTT.

This chain uses TRBV4-3 with TRBJ2-3, with 13 bases aligning to TRBD2. The V segment lost 3 bases and the J segment 6 bases; nucleotides outside the gene matches: 15. There are 19 residues in the CDR3. The germline V gene has CDR1 LGHNA and CDR2 YSLEER. In nucleotides, the CDR3 is TGCGCCAGCAGCCAGCTCGTCCCCGGGACTAGCGGGAAAAAGGATACGCAGTATTTT. Its translation: CASSQLVPGTSGKKDTQYF.

The V and J genes are TRBV4-2 and TRBJ2-3; D might be TRBD2 (6 bases). Germline-derived CDR1 and CDR2 are LGHNA and YNFKEQ. V was clipped by 0 bases and J by 3 bases, with 10 bases between them. CDR3 size: 15 residues. The CDR3 sequence is CASSQEGRGTDTQYF. Here the CDR3 DNA reads TGTGCCAGCAGCCAAGAGGGACGGGGGACAGATACGCAGTATTTT.

The rearrangement links TRBV7-6 to TRBJ2-2, with TRBD1 as a possible D gene (5 bases). The CDR3 spans 14 residues. CDR1 is SGHVS and CDR2 is FNYEAQ in the germline V gene. V was clipped by 1 base and J by 3 bases, with 6 bases between them. This chain's CDR3 is CASSLEGYTGELFF. For the CDR3, the DNA is TGTGCCAGCAGCTTAGAGGGGTACACCGGGGAGCTGTTTTTT. The whole variable domain, remainder taken from reference TRBV7-6 and TRBJ2-2, is GAGVSQSPRYKVTKRGQDVALRCDPISGHVSLYWYRQALGQGPEFLTYFNYEAQQDKSGLPNDRFSAERPEGSISTLTIQRTEQRDSAMYRCASSLEGYTGELFFGEGSRLTVL.

This chain links TRBV5-4 with TRBJ2-2; 7 bases are shared with TRBD2. Per the germline V gene, CDR1 is SGHNT and CDR2 is YYREEE (reference sequence). V lost 2 bases to trimming and J lost 3 bases; unmatched junction nucleotides: 4. The CDR3 runs 15 residues. Written as DNA, the CDR3 is TGTGCCAGCAGCTTAGGGAGGGTACACACCGGGGAGCTGTTTTTT. Amino acids: CASSLGRVHTGELFF.

The J gene is TRBJ2-7, the V gene TRBV7-8; D is possibly TRBD1 (7 bases). V lost 2 bases and J lost 1, with 15 bases in between. In germline, CDR1 is SGHVS, CDR2 FQNEAQ. The CDR3 contains 16 residues. CDR3 sequence: CASSLKRAGGSYEQYF. CDR3 nucleotide sequence: TGTGCCAGCAGCTTAAAGCGGGCAGGGGGGTCCTACGAGCAGTACTTC.

This clone was seen only a few times. The J gene is TRBJ1-1, the V gene TRBV5-4; 8 bases are a match to TRBD1. This CDR3 comprises 16 residues. Per germline, CDR1 SGHNT and CDR2 YYREEE (reference sequence). V dropped 4 bases and J dropped 0; count of bases not matched to a gene: 8. The CDR3 region is CASSPAGGSVNTEAFF. The CDR3 nucleotides read TGTGCCAGCAGCCCCGCAGGGGGCAGTGTGAACACTGAAGCTTTCTTT. The whole variable domain, filled in from reference TRBV5-4 and TRBJ1-1, reads ETGVTQSPTHLIKTRGQQVTLRCSSQSGHNTVSWYQQALGQGPQFIFQYYREEENGRGNFPPRFSGLQFPNYSSELNVNALELDDSALYLCASSPAGGSVNTEAFFGQGTRLTVV.

This clone appeared a single time. The V gene is TRBV21-1, the J gene TRBJ2-1; the tabulated D call, TRBD2, remains unverified against the DNA. TRBV21-1 is deemed a pseudogene. The CDR3 spans 14 residues. In nucleotides, the CDR3 is TGTGCCAGCAGCACCCGGGACTACTACAATGAGCAGTTCTTC. Translated: CASSTRDYYNEQFF.

The chain carries TRBV19 and TRBJ1-6, with a weak D call TRBD1 (5 bases). Trimming removed 7 bases from V and 4 bases from J, with 17 bases in between. Per germline, CDR1 LNHDA and CDR2 SQIVND (reference sequence). The CDR3 is made up of 16 amino acids. The CDR3 sequence is CASMATGGKYNSPLHF. In DNA, the CDR3 is TGTGCCAGTATGGCTACAGGCGGTAAATATAATTCACCCCTCCACTTT.

The chain recombines TRBV27 with TRBJ1-1, with 8 bases matching TRBD1. The trim removed 2 bases at V and 6 bases at J, leaving 8 bases unmatched. Germline V lookup: CDR1 MNHEY, CDR2 SMNVEV (reference sequence). CDR3 length: 15 amino acids. The CDR3 loop is CASSLMTGVNSEAFF. The CDR3 coding sequence is TGTGCCAGCAGTTTAATGACAGGGGTTAACTCTGAAGCTTTCTTT.

This chain links TRBV20-1 with TRBJ1-2; D gene uncertain. Germline V CDR1 and CDR2: DFQATT, SNEGSKA (reference sequence). The CDR3 sequence is 11 residues long. V lost 2 bases to trimming and J lost 7 bases, with 8 bases between them. CDR3 in amino acids: CSARWRSGYTF. The CDR3 DNA follows: TGCAGTGCTAGATGGAGGTCTGGCTACACCTTC.

In regard to this clone: An end of the junction does not agree with germline; a read error may underlie this. CDR3 in DNA: TGTGCCAGCAGCGTAGTGTCACAGATCTTC. Residues: CASSVVSQIF. This chain links TRBV9 with TRBJ2-1; no clear D gene. The length of the CDR3 is 10 residues. From germline, CDR1 is SGDLS and CDR2 YYNGEE.

This chain links TRBV6-2 or TRBV6-3 with TRBJ1-1; no firm D call. Trimming pared 2 bases from V and 4 bases from J, leaving 11 bases between. The CDR3 contains 14 residues. Germline loops: CDR1 MNHEY, CDR2 SVGEGT. The CDR3 sequence: CASSYGGVGTEAFF. The CDR3, as DNA: TGTGCCAGCAGTTACGGTGGGGTAGGCACTGAAGCTTTCTTT.

This chain links TRBV7-8 with TRBJ1-1, with TRBD1 matching 12 bases. The germline V gene encodes CDR1 SGHVS and CDR2 FQNEAQ. The CDR3 spans 16 residues. After removal of 6 bases from V and 2 bases from J, the junction contained 7 bases not matched to a gene. The CDR3 here is CASRSGTGGQNTEAFF. Here the CDR3 DNA reads TGTGCCAGCAGATCCGGGACAGGGGGCCAAAACACTGAAGCTTTCTTT.

This chain links TRBV4-1 with TRBJ1-2; D remains unclear. The CDR3 is made up of 15 amino acids. The ends were cut back, 0 bases at V and 1 base at J, with 9 bases in the middle. Germline V CDR1 and CDR2: MGHRA, YSYEKL. CDR3 sequence: CASSQEQGLNYGYTF. CDR3 nucleotides: TGCGCCAGCAGCCAAGAGCAAGGGCTTAACTATGGCTACACCTTC.

This clone was seen once. Distinct nucleotide sequences in the sample also encode this CDR3. The genes are TRBV7-2 and TRBJ1-5; the D is unclear. Trimming stripped 3 bases from V and 3 bases from J, with 3 bases between. Germline values: CDR1 SGHTA, CDR2 FQGNSA. CDR3 length equals 12 residues. The CDR3 region is CASSLLNQPQHF. Written as DNA, the CDR3 is TGTGCCAGCAGCTTGCTCAATCAGCCCCAGCATTTT. Full variable domain (remainder filled in from reference TRBV7-2 and TRBJ1-5): GAGVSQSPSNKVTEKGKDVELRCDPISGHTALYWYRQSLGQGLEFLIYFQGNSAPDKSGLPSDRFSAERTGGSVSTLTIQRTQQEDSAVYLCASSLLNQPQHFGDGTRLSIL.

V and J are TRBV5-8 and TRBJ1-2; tentative D call: TRBD1 (5 bases). The CDR3 extends over 12 amino acids. Germline lookup yields CDR1 SGHTS and CDR2 YDEGEE. Trimming cost V 4 bases and J 8 bases, with 12 bases left between them. CDR3 in DNA: TGTGCCAGCAGCCTCTCGGACACGGGCTACACCTTC. Amino acids: CASSLSDTGYTF.

The rearrangement links TRBV6-5 to TRBJ1-4; no reliable D call. Germline V gene data show CDR1 as MNHEY and CDR2 as SVGAGI. CDR3 length: 12 residues. V dropped 8 bases and J dropped 8 bases, with 12 bases sitting between them. The DNA of the CDR3 is TGTGCCAGCGGCAGGTCGGAAGAAAAACTGTTTTTT. Translated, it gives CASGRSEEKLFF.

This chain uses TRBV5-1 with TRBJ2-2, with 8 nucleotides matching TRBD1. Germline V gives CDR1 SGHRS, CDR2 YFSETQ. V was pared by 4 bases and J by 4 bases, with 3 bases of the junction left unmatched. This CDR3 comprises 14 residues. CDR3 bases: TGCGCCAGCAGCCAAACAGGGGGCACCGGGGAGCTGTTTTTT. Translated, it gives CASSQTGGTGELFF. Drawing the rest from reference TRBV5-1 and TRBJ2-2, the complete variable domain is KAGVTQTPRYLIKTRGQQVTLSCSPISGHRSVSWYQQTPGQGLQFLFEYFSETQRNKGNFPGRFSGRQFSNSRSEMNVSTLELGDSALYLCASSQTGGTGELFFGEGSRLTVL.